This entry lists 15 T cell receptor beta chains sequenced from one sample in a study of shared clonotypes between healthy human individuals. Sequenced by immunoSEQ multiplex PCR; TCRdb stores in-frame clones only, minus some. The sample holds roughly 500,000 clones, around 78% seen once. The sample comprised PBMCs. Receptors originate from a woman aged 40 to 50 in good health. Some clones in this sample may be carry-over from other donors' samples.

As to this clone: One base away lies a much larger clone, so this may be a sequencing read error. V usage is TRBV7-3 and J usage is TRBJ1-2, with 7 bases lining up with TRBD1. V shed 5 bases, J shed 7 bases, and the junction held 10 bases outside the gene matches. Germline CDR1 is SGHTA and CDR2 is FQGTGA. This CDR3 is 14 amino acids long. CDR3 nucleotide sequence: TGTGCCAGCAGCCAACAGGGGTTTCACCGTGGCTACACCTTC. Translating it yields CASSQQGFHRGYTF.

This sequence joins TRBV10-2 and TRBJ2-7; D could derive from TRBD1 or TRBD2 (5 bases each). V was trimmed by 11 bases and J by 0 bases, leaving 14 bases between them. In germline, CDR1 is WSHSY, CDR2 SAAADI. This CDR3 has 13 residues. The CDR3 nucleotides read TGCGCCGCTCGAGGGGTAAACTCCTACGAGCAGTACTTC. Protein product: CAARGVNSYEQYF.

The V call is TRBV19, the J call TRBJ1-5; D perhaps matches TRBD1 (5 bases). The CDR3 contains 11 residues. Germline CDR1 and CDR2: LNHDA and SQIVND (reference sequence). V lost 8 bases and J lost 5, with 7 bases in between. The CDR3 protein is CASGGDQPQHF. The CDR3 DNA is TGTGCCAGTGGGGGGGATCAGCCCCAGCATTTT.

The CDR3 region is CASSQDPQGGQPQHF. In DNA, the CDR3 is TGTGCCAGCAGCCAAGATCCACAGGGAGGGCAGCCCCAGCATTTT. The J gene is TRBJ1-5, the V gene TRBV4-2; D perhaps matches TRBD1 (6 bases). V was trimmed by 0 bases and J by 7 bases, leaving 13 bases between them. This CDR3 spans 15 amino acids. Germline lookup yields CDR1 LGHNA and CDR2 YNFKEQ.

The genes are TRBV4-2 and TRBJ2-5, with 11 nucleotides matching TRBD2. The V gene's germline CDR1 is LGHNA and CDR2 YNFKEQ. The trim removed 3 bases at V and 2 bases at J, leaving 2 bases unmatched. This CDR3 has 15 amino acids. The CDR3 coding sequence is TGTGCCAGCAGCCATAGACTAGCGGGGCAAGAGACCCAGTACTTC. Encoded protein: CASSHRLAGQETQYF.

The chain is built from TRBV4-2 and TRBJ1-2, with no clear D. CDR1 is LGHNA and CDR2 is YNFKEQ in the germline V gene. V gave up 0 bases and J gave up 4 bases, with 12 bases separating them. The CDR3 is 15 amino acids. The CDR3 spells CASSQDRATFYGYTF. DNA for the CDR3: TGTGCCAGCAGCCAAGATCGTGCCACCTTCTATGGCTACACCTTC.

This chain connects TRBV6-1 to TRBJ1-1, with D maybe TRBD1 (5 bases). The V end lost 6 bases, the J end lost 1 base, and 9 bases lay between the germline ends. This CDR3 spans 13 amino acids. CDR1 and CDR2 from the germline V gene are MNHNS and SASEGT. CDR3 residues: CASSGTPNTEAFF. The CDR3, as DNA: TGTGCCAGCAGCGGGACTCCGAACACTGAAGCTTTCTTT.

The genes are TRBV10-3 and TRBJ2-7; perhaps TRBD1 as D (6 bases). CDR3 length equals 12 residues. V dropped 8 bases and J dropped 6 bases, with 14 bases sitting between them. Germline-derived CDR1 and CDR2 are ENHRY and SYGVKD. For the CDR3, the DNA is TGTGCCATCCGAACAGGGCTCGGCGAGCAGTACTTC. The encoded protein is CAIRTGLGEQYF.

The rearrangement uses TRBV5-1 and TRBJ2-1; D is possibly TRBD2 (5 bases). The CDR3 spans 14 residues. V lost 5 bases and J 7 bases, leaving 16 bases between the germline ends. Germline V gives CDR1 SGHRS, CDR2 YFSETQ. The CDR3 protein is CASSYDPGGNEQFF. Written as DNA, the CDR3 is TGCGCCAGCAGTTACGACCCCGGCGGGAATGAGCAGTTCTTC.

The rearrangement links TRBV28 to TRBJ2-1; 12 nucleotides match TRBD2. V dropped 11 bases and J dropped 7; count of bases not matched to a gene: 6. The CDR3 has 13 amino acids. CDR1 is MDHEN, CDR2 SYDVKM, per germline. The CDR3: CASGTSGWNEQFF. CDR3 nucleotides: TGTGCCTCCGGGACTAGCGGGTGGAATGAGCAGTTCTTC.

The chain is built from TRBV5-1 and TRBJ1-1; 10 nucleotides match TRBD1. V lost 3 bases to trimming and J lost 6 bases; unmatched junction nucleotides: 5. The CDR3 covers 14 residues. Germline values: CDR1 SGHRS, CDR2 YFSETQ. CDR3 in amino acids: CASSSIGQGAEAFF. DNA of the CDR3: TGCGCCAGCAGCTCAATAGGACAGGGGGCTGAAGCTTTCTTT.

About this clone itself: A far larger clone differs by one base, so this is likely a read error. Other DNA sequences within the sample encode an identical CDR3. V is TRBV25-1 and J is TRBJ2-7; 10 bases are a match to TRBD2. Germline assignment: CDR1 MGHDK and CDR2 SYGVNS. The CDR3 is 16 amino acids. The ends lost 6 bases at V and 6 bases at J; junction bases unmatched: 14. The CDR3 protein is CASSPSGSRSRGEQYF. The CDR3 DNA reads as TGTGCCAGCAGCCCTAGCGGGAGCCGATCACGGGGCGAGCAGTACTTC.

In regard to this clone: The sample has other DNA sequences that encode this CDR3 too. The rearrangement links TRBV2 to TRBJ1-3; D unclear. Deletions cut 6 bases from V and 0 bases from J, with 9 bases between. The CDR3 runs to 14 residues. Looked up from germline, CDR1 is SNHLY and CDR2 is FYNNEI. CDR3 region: CASSAGSSGNTIYF. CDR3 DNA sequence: TGTGCCAGCAGCGCCGGGAGCTCTGGAAACACCATATATTTT.

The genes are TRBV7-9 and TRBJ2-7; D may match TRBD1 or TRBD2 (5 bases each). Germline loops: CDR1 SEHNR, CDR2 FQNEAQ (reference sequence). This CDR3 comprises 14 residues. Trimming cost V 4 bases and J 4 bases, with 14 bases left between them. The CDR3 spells CASSSRDRQYEQYF. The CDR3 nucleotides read TGTGCCAGCAGCTCACGGGACCGACAATACGAGCAGTACTTC.

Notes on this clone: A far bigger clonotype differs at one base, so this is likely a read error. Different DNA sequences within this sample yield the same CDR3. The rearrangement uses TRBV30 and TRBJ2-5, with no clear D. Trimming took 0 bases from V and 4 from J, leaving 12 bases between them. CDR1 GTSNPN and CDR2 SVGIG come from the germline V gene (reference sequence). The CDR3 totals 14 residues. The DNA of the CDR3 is TGTGCCTGGAGTGTTAGGGCGCGGCGAGAGACCCAGTACTTC. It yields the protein CAWSVRARRETQYF.